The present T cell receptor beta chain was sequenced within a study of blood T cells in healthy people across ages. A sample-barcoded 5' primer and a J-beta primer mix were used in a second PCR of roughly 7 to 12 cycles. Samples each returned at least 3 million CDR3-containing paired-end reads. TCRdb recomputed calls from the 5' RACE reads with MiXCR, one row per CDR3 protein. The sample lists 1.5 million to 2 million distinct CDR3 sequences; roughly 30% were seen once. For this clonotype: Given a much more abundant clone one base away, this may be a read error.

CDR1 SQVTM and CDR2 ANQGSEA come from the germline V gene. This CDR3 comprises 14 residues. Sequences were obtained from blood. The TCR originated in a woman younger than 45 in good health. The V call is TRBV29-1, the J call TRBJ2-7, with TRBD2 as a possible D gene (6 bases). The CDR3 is CSVGVVGRPYERYF. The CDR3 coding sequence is TGCAGCGTTGGAGTCGTCGGGAGACCCTACGAGCGGTACTTC.